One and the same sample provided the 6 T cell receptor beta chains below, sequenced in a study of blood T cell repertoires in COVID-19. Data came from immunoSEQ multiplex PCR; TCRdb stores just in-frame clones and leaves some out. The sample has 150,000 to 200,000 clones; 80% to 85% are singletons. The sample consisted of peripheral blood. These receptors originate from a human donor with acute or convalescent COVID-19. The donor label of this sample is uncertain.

DNA for the CDR3: TGTGCCAGCAGCGCGGGGGGCAGGGGCGGTCTTCTACCCCTCCACTTT. Encoded protein: CASSAGGRGGLLPLHF. The chain employs TRBV11-2 and TRBJ1-6; D perhaps matches TRBD1 (6 bases). This CDR3 region has 16 residues. CDR1 and CDR2 (germline): SGHAT, FQNNGV. With 5 bases removed from V and 12 bases from J, the gap between germline ends came to 23 bases.

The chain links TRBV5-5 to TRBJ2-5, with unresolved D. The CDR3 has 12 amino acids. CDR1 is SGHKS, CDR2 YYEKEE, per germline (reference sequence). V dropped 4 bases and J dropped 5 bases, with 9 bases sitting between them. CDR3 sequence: CASSDLGETQYF. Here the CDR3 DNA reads TGTGCCAGCAGCGATCTAGGCGAGACCCAGTACTTC.

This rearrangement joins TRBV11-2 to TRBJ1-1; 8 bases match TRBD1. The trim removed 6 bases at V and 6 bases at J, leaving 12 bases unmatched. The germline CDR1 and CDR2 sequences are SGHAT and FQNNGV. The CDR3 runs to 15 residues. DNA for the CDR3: TGTGCCAGCAGAACCCACAGGGGGTACGGCGCTGAAGCTTTCTTT. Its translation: CASRTHRGYGAEAFF.

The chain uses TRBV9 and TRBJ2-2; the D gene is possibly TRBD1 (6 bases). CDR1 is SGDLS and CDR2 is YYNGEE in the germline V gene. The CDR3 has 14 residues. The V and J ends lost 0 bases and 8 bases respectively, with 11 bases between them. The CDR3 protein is CASSVDRVGGELFF. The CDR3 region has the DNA TGTGCCAGCAGCGTAGACAGGGTCGGGGGGGAGCTGTTTTTT.

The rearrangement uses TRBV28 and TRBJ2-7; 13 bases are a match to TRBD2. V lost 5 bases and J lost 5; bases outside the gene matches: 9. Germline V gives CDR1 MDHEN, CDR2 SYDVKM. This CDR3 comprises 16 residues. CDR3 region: CASSPEGLAGFHEQYF. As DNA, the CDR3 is TGTGCCAGCAGTCCAGAGGGACTAGCGGGGTTCCACGAGCAGTACTTC.

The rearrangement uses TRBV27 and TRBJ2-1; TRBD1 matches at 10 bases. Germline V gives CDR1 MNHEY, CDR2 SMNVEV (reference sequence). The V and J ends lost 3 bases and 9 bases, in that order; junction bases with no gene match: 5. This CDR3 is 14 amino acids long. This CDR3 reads CASSFGTGDSEQFF. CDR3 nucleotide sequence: TGTGCCAGCAGTTTTGGGACAGGGGACTCTGAGCAGTTCTTC.